This T cell receptor beta chain was sequenced during a study of blood T cells in healthy people across ages. A J-beta primer mix and a sample-barcoded 5' primer were used in a second PCR of roughly 6 to 11 cycles. TCRdb passed the 5' RACE reads through MiXCR, listing each CDR3 protein once. In the table there are roughly 1,000,000 distinct CDR3 sequences, around 25% of which are singletons. These same records also appear under a second study, on T cells of mothers and their children. That paper states: A few healthy Caucasian mothers served as donors, and their six children did as well.

Specimen: blood. The clonotype comes from a girl aged 2 to 9 in good health.

Here the CDR3 DNA reads TGCAGTGCAACAGGGGGGACGGAGACCCAGTACTTC. This translates into CSATGGTETQYF. The chain employs TRBV20-1 and TRBJ2-5, with TRBD1 matching over 8 bases. The V and J ends lost 6 bases and 5 bases, in that order; junction bases with no gene match: 5. CDR1 and CDR2 (germline): DFQATT, SNEGSKA (reference sequence). CDR3 size: 12 residues.